This T cell receptor beta chain was found in a study of blood T cell repertoires in COVID-19. Study summary: T cells, B-cell-depleted T cells, or PBMCs supplied cDNA or gDNA.

Germline-derived CDR1 and CDR2 are LGHDT and YNNKEL (reference sequence). Trimming removed 4 bases at V and 5 bases at J, with 8 bases between. There are 12 residues in the CDR3. Details on this clone: At the DNA level, this CDR3 is encoded by other sequences in the same sample as well.

Authors' methods: Quantification of nucleated cells was approximated via reference gene primer amplification. Repertoires were generated with immunoSEQ multiplex PCR, while TCRdb's copy carries only in-frame clones and drops some. D and trimming come from the DNA, and the V and J calls and clone size come from that table. The sample shows more than 200,000 clones, about 88% of them seen only once. The chain couples TRBV3-1 (or the pseudogene TRBV3-2) to TRBJ1-1; D is ambiguous. Source material: peripheral blood. This TCR was sampled from a man aged 70 or older with acute or convalescent COVID-19. The CDR3 DNA follows: TGTGCCAGCAGCCGGCCGGGGACTGAAGCTTTCTTT. This codes for CASSRPGTEAFF.